This T cell receptor (beta chain) was retrieved from a study of cytomegalovirus exposure and HLA in healthy donors. Libraries were prepared by immunoSEQ multiplex PCR; TCRdb keeps only in-frame clonotypes and omits some of them. The sample consists of a few hundred thousand clones, more than 80% of them appearing once. Study-level results: Many donors shared some public TCRs, even though most TCR sequences were rare.

As to this clone: Antigen unknown.

Germline V lookup: CDR1 LGHNT, CDR2 FRNRAP. Trimming left V 6 bases short and J 10 bases short, with 22 bases between. The CDR3 is made up of 15 amino acids. Separation from the roughly 680-subject first cohort characterized the roughly 120-subject validation cohort, to which the donors belonged. The chain has TRBV12-5 and TRBJ2-1, with D possibly matching TRBD2 (7 bases). Sequencing was done on a sample of PBMCs. The source is a woman between 18 and 30 years old in good health and CMV-seronegative. The CDR3 sequence is CASGPGGAALGEQFF. Here the CDR3 DNA reads TGTGCTAGTGGCCCGGGGGGCGCGGCCCTGGGAGAGCAGTTCTTC.